The clone carrying this T cell receptor beta chain was detected a few times. Sequenced by immunoSEQ multiplex PCR; TCRdb stores in-frame clones only, minus some. The table includes approximately 32,000 clones, roughly three quarters detected once. The data originate from a study of cytotoxic CD8 clonotypes in ibrutinib-treated CLL. J was trimmed by 7 bases and V by 8 bases; bases with no gene match: 13. The CDR3 sequence is 15 residues long. Germline loops: CDR1 MNHEY, CDR2 SVGAGI. The material sequenced was PBMCs, taken before ibrutinib treatment. The clonotype originates from a human donor with chronic lymphocytic leukemia. The chain is built from TRBV6-5 and TRBJ2-7, with 11 positions matching TRBD1. Here the CDR3 DNA reads TGTGCCAGCTCGACTTCCGGGACAGGGGGACGAGAGCAGTACTTC. This gives the protein CASSTSGTGGREQYF.